These 28 T cell receptor beta chains came from one sample sequenced in a study of blood T cell repertoires in COVID-19. Only in-frame clones appear in the TCRdb table, and some are missing; sequencing was by immunoSEQ multiplex PCR. The table records approximately 280,000 clones, roughly 85% of them present only once. Source material: peripheral blood. The receptors were sampled from a woman aged 65 to 85 with acute or convalescent COVID-19.

Only a few counts were recorded for this clone. The rearrangement joins TRBV20-1 to TRBJ1-2; 9 bases are shared with TRBD1. V was pared by 3 bases and J by 10 bases, with 3 bases of the junction left unmatched. The CDR3 covers 11 residues. The germline CDR1 and CDR2 sequences are DFQATT and SNEGSKA (reference sequence). The CDR3 is CSARGTGHYTF. For the CDR3, the DNA is TGCAGTGCTAGGGGGACAGGGCACTACACCTTC.

This chain joins TRBV5-1 and TRBJ2-1, with D tentatively TRBD1 (5 bases). The CDR3 spans 13 residues. V gave up 6 bases and J gave up 5 bases, with 12 bases separating them. Germline CDR1 and CDR2: SGHRS and YFSETQ. Here the CDR3 reads CASKGVPHNEQFF. The CDR3 region has the DNA TGCGCCAGCAAAGGGGTTCCCCACAATGAGCAGTTCTTC. The whole variable domain, remainder taken from reference TRBV5-1 and TRBJ2-1, is KAGVTQTPRYLIKTRGQQVTLSCSPISGHRSVSWYQQTPGQGLQFLFEYFSETQRNKGNFPGRFSGRQFSNSRSEMNVSTLELGDSALYLCASKGVPHNEQFFGPGTRLTVL.

This chain joins TRBV19 and TRBJ2-3, with 10 bases matching TRBD2. The CDR3 totals 17 residues. The ends lost 5 bases at V and 6 bases at J; junction bases unmatched: 14. Looked up from germline, CDR1 is LNHDA and CDR2 is SQIVND (reference sequence). The CDR3 nucleotides read TGTGCCAGTAGTTTCCCCCGGTCAGCGGGGGGGCGGGATACGCAGTATTTT. Protein: CASSFPRSAGGRDTQYF. The whole variable domain, filled in from reference TRBV19 and TRBJ2-3, reads DGGITQSPKYLFRKEGQNVTLSCEQNLNHDAMYWYRQDPGQGLRLIYYSQIVNDFQKGDIAEGYSVSREKKESFPLTVTSAQKNPTAFYLCASSFPRSAGGRDTQYFGPGTRLTVL.

The chain combines TRBV6-6 with TRBJ2-1; 13 bases line up with TRBD2. CDR1 is MNHNY, CDR2 SVGAGI, per germline (reference sequence). The V segment lost 5 bases and the J segment 0 bases; nucleotides outside the gene matches: 16. The CDR3 is 21 residues long. The CDR3 loop reads CASSRPSTSGGPRSSYNEQFF. The DNA for the CDR3 is TGTGCCAGCAGTCGTCCCTCGACTAGCGGGGGGCCCCGGAGCTCCTACAATGAGCAGTTCTTC.

V is TRBV7-2 and J is TRBJ1-5; 7 positions agree with TRBD1. Per the germline V gene, CDR1 is SGHTA and CDR2 is FQGNSA. The trim removed 4 bases at V and 6 bases at J, leaving 3 bases unmatched. This CDR3 comprises 13 residues. DNA of the CDR3: TGTGCCAGCAGCTGGGACAGTCCTCAGCCCCAGCATTTT. Translated: CASSWDSPQPQHF.

The chain has TRBV27 and TRBJ1-1; 8 bases map to TRBD1. Germline CDR1 reads MNHEY; CDR2 reads SMNVEV (reference sequence). The CDR3 contains 16 residues. Trimming cost V 0 bases and J 1 base; bases outside gene matches: 4. CDR3 region: CASSLSLQGANTEAFF. CDR3 nucleotide sequence: TGTGCCAGCAGTTTATCCCTCCAGGGGGCGAACACTGAAGCTTTCTTT.

The chain recombines TRBV5-6 with TRBJ1-2; D perhaps matches TRBD1 (6 bases). V was clipped by 6 bases and J by 4 bases, with 16 bases between them. From germline, CDR1 is SGHDT and CDR2 YYEEEE. CDR3 length equals 14 residues. The CDR3 reads CASTPLDSLYGYTF. The CDR3 DNA is TGTGCCAGCACCCCCCTGGACAGCCTCTATGGCTACACCTTC. The full variable domain, in which reference TRBV5-6 and TRBJ1-2 provide the parts outside the CDR3, is DAGVTQSPTHLIKTRGQQVTLRCSPKSGHDTVSWYQQALGQGPQFIFQYYEEEERQRGNFPDRFSGHQFPNYSSELNVNALLLGDSALYLCASTPLDSLYGYTFGSGTRLTVV.

This clone was seen once. The chain has TRBV5-4 and TRBJ2-5; 16 bases align to TRBD2. Per germline, CDR1 SGHNT and CDR2 YYREEE (reference sequence). The CDR3 has 18 amino acids. J was trimmed by 2 bases and V by 4 bases; bases with no gene match: 8. The CDR3 region is CASSAGTSGGAGQETQYF. For the CDR3, the DNA is TGTGCCAGCAGCGCCGGGACTAGCGGGGGGGCAGGGCAAGAGACCCAGTACTTC.

The V gene is TRBV30, the J gene TRBJ1-3, with D unclear. The CDR3 runs 14 residues. The germline CDR1 and CDR2 sequences are GTSNPN and SVGIG (reference sequence). The germline V and J ends were trimmed by 1 base and 0 bases, with 7 bases remaining between them. The CDR3 DNA reads as TGTGCCTGGAGTGGAGCCTACTCTGGAAACACCATATATTTT. The encoded protein is CAWSGAYSGNTIYF.

CDR3 in amino acids: CASTLDSTFTRELFF. CDR3 bases: TGTGCCAGCACCTTGGACAGCACTTTTACCCGGGAGCTGTTTTTT. This chain uses TRBV6-5 with TRBJ2-2; tentatively, D is TRBD1 (6 bases). V was pared by 7 bases and J by 9 bases, with 21 bases between. In germline, CDR1 is MNHEY, CDR2 SVGAGI. CDR3 length equals 15 residues.

This chain connects TRBV3-1 (or the pseudogene TRBV3-2) to TRBJ1-2; D unclear. CDR1 is LGHDT and CDR2 is YNNKEL in the germline V gene (reference sequence). The CDR3 covers 14 residues. V was pared by 4 bases and J by 1 base, with 10 bases between. This chain's CDR3 is CASSPAQRNYGYTF. As DNA, the CDR3 is TGTGCCAGCAGCCCCGCGCAGCGTAACTATGGCTACACCTTC.

The J gene is TRBJ2-6, the V gene TRBV5-1, with 7 nucleotides matching TRBD2. There are 19 residues in the CDR3. Germline CDR1 is SGHRS and CDR2 is YFSETQ. J lost 2 bases, V lost 0 bases, and 11 bases had no gene match. CDR3 nucleotides: TGCGCCAGCAGCTTGGCAACTCGGGGGGAGGGAGCTGGGGCCAACGTCCTGACTTTC. Its translation: CASSLATRGEGAGANVLTF.

The V call is TRBV3-1 (or the pseudogene TRBV3-2), the J call TRBJ2-1, with D perhaps matching TRBD2 (6 bases). The CDR3 is 15 residues long. Germline lookup yields CDR1 LGHDT and CDR2 YNNKEL (reference sequence). V was pared by 0 bases and J by 2 bases, with 8 bases between. The CDR3 reads CASSQDAGPYNEQFF. In DNA form, the CDR3 reads TGTGCCAGCAGCCAAGATGCGGGACCCTACAATGAGCAGTTCTTC.

The rearrangement links TRBV7-6 to TRBJ2-1; 13 nucleotides align to TRBD2. V lost 3 bases, J lost 0 bases, and 8 bases stayed unmatched. The CDR3 runs 19 residues. The germline V gene encodes CDR1 SGHVS and CDR2 FNYEAQ. In nucleotides, the CDR3 is TGTGCCAGCAGCTTTACTAGCGGGGGGGCTTATAGCTCCTACAATGAGCAGTTCTTC. Amino acids: CASSFTSGGAYSSYNEQFF.

V and J are TRBV19 and TRBJ1-4; D not resolved. The CDR3 extends over 14 amino acids. CDR1 and CDR2 from the germline V gene are LNHDA and SQIVND (reference sequence). The V gene lost 3 bases and the J gene lost 8 bases, with 13 bases spanning the gap. The CDR3 nucleotides are TGTGCCAGTAGTATCGAACCGGCGGAAGAAAAACTGTTTTTT. Its protein product is CASSIEPAEEKLFF.

CDR3 DNA sequence: TGTGCCAGCAGCTTGGCGTTCGGGGGAGGCACCGGGGAGCTGTTTTTT. Translated: CASSLAFGGGTGELFF. V is TRBV5-4 and J is TRBJ2-2; D may be TRBD2 (6 bases). Trimming cost V 0 bases and J 4 bases, with 13 bases left between them. Looked up from germline, CDR1 is SGHNT and CDR2 is YYREEE (reference sequence). The CDR3 runs to 16 residues.

V is TRBV7-8 and J is TRBJ2-7; D not certain. Trimming took off 1 base at V and 7 bases at J, with 14 bases between the two ends. CDR3 length equals 14 residues. The germline V gene encodes CDR1 SGHVS and CDR2 FQNEAQ. The CDR3 nucleotides are TGTGCCAGCAGCTTAGTGGGTGCGGTAGGAGAGCAGTACTTC. It translates to CASSLVGAVGEQYF.

This chain links TRBV6-6 with TRBJ1-1; D is undetermined. CDR1 and CDR2 from the germline V gene are MNHNY and SVGAGI (reference sequence). The CDR3 contains 15 residues. The ends were cut back, 4 bases at V and 2 bases at J, with 14 bases in the middle. CDR3 sequence (DNA): TGTGCCAGCAGTTCCTTCGGACTGGGAAACACTGAAGCTTTCTTT. This translates into CASSSFGLGNTEAFF.

The chain joins TRBV27 to TRBJ1-5, with no clear D. V was shortened by 8 bases and J by 4 bases, with 9 bases between the two germline ends. The germline V gene has CDR1 MNHEY and CDR2 SMNVEV (reference sequence). The CDR3 spans 12 residues. In DNA, the CDR3 is TGTGCCAGCGGCTCTCTTAATCAGCCCCAGCATTTT. It translates to CASGSLNQPQHF.

The rearrangement links TRBV10-3 to TRBJ2-1; maybe TRBD2 (7 bases). This CDR3 contains 15 residues. V was trimmed by 0 bases and J by 8 bases, leaving 14 bases between them. Germline loops: CDR1 ENHRY, CDR2 SYGVKD. DNA of the CDR3: TGTGCCATCAGTGAGTCGGGGGGGGCCGTATATGAGCAGTTCTTC. Translation: CAISESGGAVYEQFF.

The chain recombines TRBV2 with TRBJ2-1; 11 bases match TRBD2. The CDR3 has 15 amino acids. Germline CDR1 is SNHLY and CDR2 is FYNNEI. The ends lost 6 bases at V and 5 bases at J; junction bases unmatched: 6. The CDR3 here is CASSLSGGAHNEQFF. The CDR3 region has the DNA TGTGCCAGCAGCCTTAGCGGGGGGGCCCACAATGAGCAGTTCTTC.

V and J are TRBV19 and TRBJ2-7, with D possibly matching TRBD1 (6 bases). Trimming cost V 9 bases and J 5 bases, with 11 bases left between them. CDR1 and CDR2 (germline): LNHDA, SQIVND (reference sequence). CDR3 size: 11 residues. CDR3 amino acids: CASGQWDEQYF. The CDR3 DNA follows: TGTGCCAGCGGACAGTGGGACGAGCAGTACTTC. Variable domain in full (rest from reference TRBV19 and TRBJ2-7): DGGITQSPKYLFRKEGQNVTLSCEQNLNHDAMYWYRQDPGQGLRLIYYSQIVNDFQKGDIAEGYSVSREKKESFPLTVTSAQKNPTAFYLCASGQWDEQYFGPGTRLTVT.

The table lists this clone with a few counts. The chain combines TRBV7-9 with TRBJ1-6, with 7 bases fitting TRBD1. The CDR3 length is 13 residues. From germline, CDR1 is SEHNR and CDR2 FQNEAQ (reference sequence). V was clipped by 9 bases and J by 9 bases; unmatched bases: 8. The CDR3 bases are TGTGCCAGTACGACAGGGTGGGGTTCACCCCTCCACTTT. Amino acids: CASTTGWGSPLHF.

The chain joins TRBV6-1 to TRBJ1-2, with D hard to call. The ends were cut back, 3 bases at V and 8 bases at J, with 10 bases in the middle. The germline CDR1 and CDR2 sequences are MNHNS and SASEGT. This CDR3 contains 12 residues. CDR3 protein: CASSEGSAGYTF. The DNA of the CDR3 is TGTGCCAGCAGTGAGGGCAGTGCCGGCTACACCTTC.

The chain combines TRBV5-6 with TRBJ1-6; the D is unclear. The germline gives CDR1 SGHDT, CDR2 YYEEEE. CDR3 length: 14 residues. The germline V and J ends were trimmed by 5 bases and 3 bases, with 9 bases remaining between them. CDR3 sequence reads: CASSSQIYNSPLHF. CDR3 bases: TGTGCCAGCAGTTCACAGATCTATAATTCACCCCTCCACTTT.

The V and J genes are TRBV12-5 and TRBJ1-1; 8 nucleotides line up with TRBD1. V trimming: 0 bases; J trimming: 6 bases; junction bases outside the gene matches: 6. The V gene's germline CDR1 is LGHNT and CDR2 FRNRAP. This CDR3 comprises 15 residues. The CDR3 DNA reads TGTGCTAGTGGTTTGGTCTCAGGGGGCAGGGCTGAAGCTTTCTTT. Protein sequence: CASGLVSGGRAEAFF.

This clone showed up just a few times. This chain links TRBV12-3 or TRBV12-4 with TRBJ2-1, with unresolved D. The CDR3 is 10 residues long. Trimming took off 8 bases at V and 7 bases at J, with 6 bases between the two ends. In nucleotides, the CDR3 is TGTGCCAGCCATGCGAATGAGCAGTTCTTC. It yields the protein CASHANEQFF.

The V call is TRBV6-5, the J call TRBJ2-7; 7 positions match TRBD2. This CDR3 contains 15 residues. Germline V CDR1 and CDR2: MNHEY, SVGAGI. V was pared by 8 bases and J by 0 bases, with 10 bases of the junction left unmatched. The CDR3 bases are TGTGCCAGCCGGCGGGAGCCCCAGGGCTCCTACGAGCAGTACTTC. As protein: CASRREPQGSYEQYF.